The next 25 T cell receptor beta chains were all read from a single sample in a study of T cells in narcolepsy. Sequencing was performed with immunoSEQ multiplex PCR; in TCRdb, only in-frame clones are kept and a portion is missing. The table records about 20,000 clones, about four fifths of them present only once. Sequenced sample: memory (CD45RA-) CD4+ T cells from blood. The receptor source for this set is a human donor in good health.

The chain is built from TRBV28 and TRBJ2-7, with D unresolved. Trimming took off 7 bases at V and 2 bases at J, with 12 bases between the two ends. CDR1 and CDR2 from the germline V gene are MDHEN and SYDVKM. The CDR3 sequence is 13 residues long. CDR3 sequence reads: CASTTLAPYEQYF. The CDR3, as DNA: TGTGCCAGCACAACGTTAGCCCCCTACGAGCAGTACTTC.

The V call is TRBV9, the J call TRBJ1-5; D gene unclear. There are 15 residues in the CDR3. Deletions cut 0 bases from V and 6 bases from J, with 13 bases between. CDR1 and CDR2 (germline): SGDLS, YYNGEE. The CDR3 sequence is CASSVEPGVSQPQHF. CDR3 DNA: TGTGCCAGCAGCGTAGAACCAGGTGTTAGTCAGCCCCAGCATTTT.

This chain connects TRBV30 to TRBJ2-7; D possibly uses TRBD1 or TRBD2 (5 bases each). The ends were cut back, 4 bases at V and 0 bases at J, with 13 bases in the middle. Germline CDR1 GTSNPN, CDR2 SVGIG (reference sequence). There are 14 residues in the CDR3. The CDR3 is CAWTKGRDSYEQYF. The CDR3, as DNA: TGTGCCTGGACGAAGGGACGGGACTCCTACGAGCAGTACTTC.

The CDR3 sequence: CAWSVQVGRETQYF. For the CDR3, the DNA is TGTGCCTGGAGTGTACAAGTGGGGCGGGAGACCCAGTACTTC. The chain recombines TRBV30 with TRBJ2-5; D perhaps matches TRBD1 (5 bases). Germline V gene data show CDR1 as GTSNPN and CDR2 as SVGIG (reference sequence). The CDR3 totals 14 residues. Trimming cost V 0 bases and J 5 bases, with 13 bases left between them. The full variable domain, rest sourced from reference TRBV30 and TRBJ2-5, is SQTIHQWPATLVQPVGSPLSLECTVEGTSNPNLYWYRQAAGRGLQLLFYSVGIGQISSEVPQNLSASRPQDRQFILSSKKLLLSDSGFYLCAWSVQVGRETQYFGPGTRLLVL.

DNA of the CDR3: TGTGCCAGCAGCTTGGAGGCACGCGAGCAGTACTTC. Translating it yields CASSLEAREQYF. The V call is TRBV5-4, the J call TRBJ2-7; D gene unclear. This CDR3 region has 12 residues. Trimming removed 0 bases from V and 6 bases from J, with 7 bases in between. Germline assignment: CDR1 SGHNT and CDR2 YYREEE (reference sequence). Based on the CDR3 plus reference TRBV5-4 and TRBJ2-7, the full variable domain is ETGVTQSPTHLIKTRGQQVTLRCSSQSGHNTVSWYQQALGQGPQFIFQYYREEENGRGNFPPRFSGLQFPNYSSELNVNALELDDSALYLCASSLEAREQYFGPGTRLTVT.

This chain links TRBV2 with TRBJ1-3; D gene uncertain. CDR3 length equals 15 residues. The V and J ends lost 4 bases and 0 bases respectively, with 10 bases between them. CDR1 and CDR2 (germline): SNHLY, FYNNEI. The CDR3 DNA is TGTGCCAGCAGTGTGGGCGTTAGCTCTGGAAACACCATATATTTT. It encodes CASSVGVSSGNTIYF.

This clone showed up just once. The V and J genes are TRBV7-2 and TRBJ1-2; no definite D call. The CDR3 loop spans 15 amino acids. V dropped 4 bases and J dropped 6 bases, with 18 bases sitting between them. Germline CDR1 and CDR2: SGHTA and FQGNSA. CDR3 sequence reads: CASSSGGVRRHGYTF. The CDR3 nucleotides are TGTGCCAGCAGCTCGGGTGGGGTCAGGAGACATGGCTACACCTTC.

This sequence joins TRBV28 and TRBJ2-1, with 10 bases matching TRBD2. This CDR3 spans 16 amino acids. J was trimmed by 2 bases and V by 5 bases; bases with no gene match: 6. Germline V lookup: CDR1 MDHEN, CDR2 SYDVKM. DNA of the CDR3: TGTGCCAGCAGTCCCCTAGCGGGGGACCCCTACAATGAGCAGTTCTTC. Its protein product is CASSPLAGDPYNEQFF.

The chain carries TRBV15 and TRBJ1-2; D is uncertain. The germline V gene encodes CDR1 LNHNV and CDR2 YYDKDF (reference sequence). Trimming cost V 4 bases and J 8 bases, with 17 bases left between them. CDR3 length: 14 residues. In DNA form, the CDR3 reads TGTGCCACCAGCACGAGAGGAGGAGGGAGGGGCTACACCTTC. Amino acids: CATSTRGGGRGYTF.

V is TRBV7-6 and J is TRBJ2-3, with a possible D match to TRBD2 (6 bases). V lost 0 bases and J lost 0, with 10 bases in between. Looked up from germline, CDR1 is SGHVS and CDR2 is FNYEAQ. The CDR3 sequence is 16 residues long. The CDR3 DNA follows: TGTGCCAGCAGCTTAGCGGCAGGAGGGAGCACAGATACGCAGTATTTT. Its protein product is CASSLAAGGSTDTQYF.

This clone came up once. The chain is built from TRBV19 and TRBJ2-1; D call uncertain. The CDR3 is made up of 13 amino acids. CDR1 and CDR2 from the germline V gene are LNHDA and SQIVND (reference sequence). Trimming stripped 7 bases from V and 12 bases from J, with 19 bases between. CDR3 bases: TGTGCCAGTAAGTACTTAGAGAGTAAGGCGCAGTTCTTC. Protein: CASKYLESKAQFF. The variable domain in full, completed from reference TRBV19 and TRBJ2-1, reads DGGITQSPKYLFRKEGQNVTLSCEQNLNHDAMYWYRQDPGQGLRLIYYSQIVNDFQKGDIAEGYSVSREKKESFPLTVTSAQKNPTAFYLCASKYLESKAQFFGPGTRLTVL.

CDR3 nucleotides: TGCGCCAGCAGCTTGCGAGGAGACTCGAGCACAGATACGCAGTATTTT. Amino acid sequence: CASSLRGDSSTDTQYF. The chain has TRBV5-1 and TRBJ2-3; no firm D call. The CDR3 length is 16 residues. The V and J ends lost 1 base and 0 bases respectively, with 12 bases between them. Germline CDR1 SGHRS, CDR2 YFSETQ.

The genes are TRBV4-3 and TRBJ2-2; 16 nucleotides line up with TRBD2. Looked up from germline, CDR1 is LGHNA and CDR2 is YSLEER. This CDR3 contains 19 residues. The J segment lost 4 bases and the V segment lost 2 bases, leaving 7 bases of the junction unmatched. CDR3 sequence (DNA): TGCGCCAGCAGCCAATTACCGGGACTAGCGGGAGGGCTCACCGGGGAGCTGTTTTTT. Its protein is CASSQLPGLAGGLTGELFF.

The V call is TRBV2, the J call TRBJ2-3; 9 nucleotides match TRBD1. The CDR3 has 15 amino acids. Per germline, CDR1 SNHLY and CDR2 FYNNEI. Unmatched junction bases numbered 9, after V lost 6 bases and J lost 5 bases. CDR3 protein: CASRFGTGREDTQYF. CDR3 in DNA: TGTGCCAGCAGGTTCGGGACAGGGCGTGAAGATACGCAGTATTTT.

This clone has only one observation. This rearrangement joins TRBV18 to TRBJ2-5, with unresolved D. CDR3 size: 13 residues. Trimming left V 3 bases short and J 5 bases short, with 10 bases between. CDR1 and CDR2 (germline): KGHSH, LQKENI. CDR3 residues: CASSPLSAETQYF. The DNA for the CDR3 is TGTGCCAGCTCACCGTTATCGGCGGAGACCCAGTACTTC.

The chain employs TRBV6-6 and TRBJ1-5; weak D call: TRBD1 (5 bases). CDR1 is MNHNY, CDR2 SVGAGI, per germline (reference sequence). CDR3 length equals 13 residues. V was pared by 5 bases and J by 5 bases, with 10 bases between. This CDR3 is CASSDGTYQPQHF. DNA of the CDR3: TGTGCCAGCAGTGACGGGACCTATCAGCCCCAGCATTTT.

The CDR3 loop is CASSLLRGGQPQHF. The CDR3 DNA is TGTGCCAGCAGCTTGTTGCGGGGAGGACAGCCCCAGCATTTT. The chain is built from TRBV5-6 and TRBJ1-5; D uncertain. CDR1 and CDR2 (germline): SGHDT, YYEEEE. Trimming left V 1 base short and J 7 bases short, with 12 bases between. The CDR3 is 14 residues long. Using reference TRBV5-6 and TRBJ1-5 for the parts outside the CDR3, the full variable domain is DAGVTQSPTHLIKTRGQQVTLRCSPKSGHDTVSWYQQALGQGPQFIFQYYEEEERQRGNFPDRFSGHQFPNYSSELNVNALLLGDSALYLCASSLLRGGQPQHFGDGTRLSIL.

This chain joins TRBV7-6 and TRBJ2-2; 7 positions match TRBD2. This CDR3 comprises 15 residues. V trimming: 2 bases; J trimming: 1 base; junction bases outside the gene matches: 1. Germline CDR1 is SGHVS and CDR2 is FNYEAQ. The CDR3 protein is CASSLRGGNTGELFF. The CDR3 DNA reads TGTGCCAGCAGCTTACGCGGGGGGAACACCGGGGAGCTGTTTTTT.

The V gene is TRBV7-2, the J gene TRBJ1-6, with TRBD1 matching over 12 bases. The germline CDR1 and CDR2 sequences are SGHTA and FQGNSA. There are 17 residues in the CDR3. Unmatched junction bases numbered 11, after V lost 4 bases and J lost 10 bases. The CDR3, as DNA: TGTGCCAGCAGCTCTGGGACAGGGGGCGAAAGACGGTCACCCCTCCACTTT. It encodes CASSSGTGGERRSPLHF.

The chain links TRBV6-5 to TRBJ1-5; D is undetermined. Germline V gives CDR1 MNHEY, CDR2 SVGAGI. This CDR3 region has 15 residues. Trimming removed 5 bases from V and 4 bases from J, with 15 bases in between. CDR3 bases: TGTGCCAGCAGTCCCACCACAAATTCAAATCAGCCCCAGCATTTT. Encoded protein: CASSPTTNSNQPQHF.

The chain has TRBV6-5 and TRBJ2-4; D is unclear. Germline-derived CDR1 and CDR2 are MNHEY and SVGAGI. This CDR3 is built from 13 residues. Trimming cost V 4 bases and J 8 bases, with 12 bases left between them. This chain's CDR3 is CASSSNIGYIQYF. In DNA form, the CDR3 reads TGTGCCAGCAGTTCCAATATCGGGTACATTCAGTACTTC.

This sequence joins TRBV5-4 and TRBJ1-2, with 7 bases aligning to TRBD1. Germline V gene data show CDR1 as SGHNT and CDR2 as YYREEE (reference sequence). CDR3 length equals 14 residues. Germline trimming cut 2 bases from V and 6 bases from J; bases unmatched to any gene: 7. CDR3 nucleotides: TGTGCCAGCAGCTTACAGGGGACGAAGGATGGCTACACCTTC. Amino acid sequence: CASSLQGTKDGYTF.

J is TRBJ1-4 and V is TRBV5-4; maybe TRBD1 (5 bases). V lost 0 bases, J lost 7 bases, and 13 bases lay in between. The CDR3 sequence is 15 residues long. The germline V gene has CDR1 SGHNT and CDR2 YYREEE (reference sequence). Here the CDR3 reads CASSLGRDEGEKLFF. DNA of the CDR3: TGTGCCAGCAGCTTGGGAAGGGACGAGGGTGAAAAACTGTTTTTT.

The chain joins TRBV7-8 to TRBJ2-7; possible D gene TRBD2, 6 bases. The CDR3 has 14 residues. Trimming removed 1 base at V and 6 bases at J, with 13 bases between. Germline-derived CDR1 and CDR2 are SGHVS and FQNEAQ. CDR3 bases: TGTGCCAGCAGCTTAGATCGGAGGGTCCGCGAGCAGTACTTC. Its translation: CASSLDRRVREQYF.

The V call is TRBV30, the J call TRBJ1-5, with D perhaps matching TRBD1 (5 bases). There are 14 residues in the CDR3. Germline assignment: CDR1 GTSNPN and CDR2 SVGIG (reference sequence). V gave up 0 bases and J gave up 6 bases, with 12 bases separating them. CDR3 bases: TGTGCCTGGAGTGTACTCGGCGGGGGTCAGCCCCAGCATTTT. Its protein is CAWSVLGGGQPQHF.